A single sample gave rise to the 21 T cell receptor beta chains below, sequenced in a study of T cells expressing NK-cell markers. Each CDR3 protein gets one entry in TCRdb, which reprocessed the 5' RACE reads and gives no DNA. Seen in this sample are 150,000 to 200,000 distinct CDR3 sequences; the ten most common clones hold around a sixth. Sequenced sample: blood T cells: a sorted CD56 or NKG2C T cell subset, CD4+ or CD8+ T cells, or bulk PBMC T cells (not recorded which). The receptors derive from a woman aged 18 to 75 in good health.

The rearrangement joins TRBV12-3 or TRBV12-4 to TRBJ2-3. This CDR3 spans 15 amino acids. The CDR3 region is CASSLALGGSDTQYF.

The rearrangement joins TRBV11-2 to TRBJ2-6. CDR3 size: 16 residues. Germline-derived CDR1 and CDR2 are SGHAT and FQNNGV. This chain's CDR3 is CASSLVFGSGANVLTF.

The chain carries TRBV18 and TRBJ2-7; TCRdb reports TRBD1, a call that lacks DNA to check it against. Germline assignment: CDR1 KGHSH and CDR2 LQKENI. The CDR3 totals 15 residues. CDR3 protein: CASSPQEGPLVEQYF.

The chain employs TRBV11-2 and TRBJ1-3. Germline V gene sequence: CDR1 SGHAT, CDR2 FQNNGV. The CDR3 contains 14 residues. This CDR3 is CASSSGSSGNTIYF.

The genes are TRBV5-1 and TRBJ2-7; TCRdb's D call, TRBD1, is unchecked because there is no DNA. This CDR3 contains 15 residues. Germline V gene data show CDR1 as SGHRS and CDR2 as YFSETQ. The chain's CDR3 is CASSLKVRAVDEQYF.

The chain couples TRBV3-1 to TRBJ1-4; the TCRdb call, TRBD1, lacks DNA for checking. This CDR3 has 15 amino acids. The V gene's germline CDR1 is LGHDT and CDR2 YNNKEL (reference sequence). CDR3 sequence reads: CASSQQETGNEKLFF.

J is TRBJ2-7 and V is TRBV9; lacking DNA, the TRBD1 call made by TCRdb goes unchecked. The CDR3 extends over 14 amino acids. Germline-derived CDR1 and CDR2 are SGDLS and YYNGEE. CDR3 amino acids: CASSGTGHSYEQYF.

CDR3 residues: CASSYSEGQGAPLHF. The chain combines TRBV6-5 with TRBJ1-6; checking the TCRdb D call of TRBD1 is not possible without DNA. This CDR3 comprises 15 residues. Germline CDR1 MNHEY, CDR2 SVGAGI.

The V and J genes are TRBV4-2 and TRBJ1-6. The CDR3 spans 14 residues. Germline V gives CDR1 LGHNA, CDR2 YNFKEQ. CDR3 region: CASSQETNNSPLHF.

CDR3 sequence: CSAFPGLRTDTQYF. The chain carries TRBV20-1 and TRBJ2-3; the TRBD2 assignment by TCRdb is unverifiable without DNA. Germline CDR1 is DFQATT and CDR2 is SNEGSKA (reference sequence). CDR3 size: 14 residues.

The rearrangement links TRBV6-1 to TRBJ1-4. Germline V lookup: CDR1 MNHNS, CDR2 SASEGT. This CDR3 is 13 amino acids long. The CDR3 sequence: CASRETRKEKLFF.

V gene TRBV2 combines with J gene TRBJ1-5; absent DNA, TCRdb's TRBD1 call cannot be checked. The CDR3 runs 14 residues. Germline V gene data show CDR1 as SNHLY and CDR2 as FYNNEI. CDR3 in amino acids: CASSLDRFNQPQHF.

The chain combines TRBV7-3 with TRBJ2-1; without DNA, the TCRdb call of TRBD1 cannot be checked. The CDR3 covers 11 residues. CDR1 and CDR2 from the germline V gene are SGHTA and FQGTGA. The chain's CDR3 is CASSRGGYALF.

V usage is TRBV5-4 and J usage is TRBJ2-1; no DNA is available, so the TRBD2 call from TCRdb remains unchecked. The CDR3 loop spans 15 amino acids. The germline V gene has CDR1 SGHNT and CDR2 YYREEE (reference sequence). The CDR3 region is CASSLEPGTYNEQFF.

The chain combines TRBV19 with TRBJ2-1; TCRdb's D gene call, TRBD1, goes unchecked for lack of DNA. This CDR3 region has 15 residues. CDR1 LNHDA and CDR2 SQIVND come from the germline V gene (reference sequence). CDR3 in amino acids: CASRERGGIYNEQFF.

The V call is TRBV20-1, the J call TRBJ2-7; no DNA is available, so the TRBD2 call from TCRdb remains unchecked. Germline CDR1 is DFQATT and CDR2 is SNEGSKA (reference sequence). The length of the CDR3 is 14 residues. CDR3 in amino acids: CSVIPGTSGTKQYF.

This chain connects TRBV5-1 to TRBJ2-2; no DNA is available, so the TRBD2 call from TCRdb remains unchecked. Germline assignment: CDR1 SGHRS and CDR2 YFSETQ. The CDR3 length is 16 residues. The CDR3 loop is CASSSNSGGPTGELFF.

The genes are TRBV28 and TRBJ1-3; the D gene TCRdb calls, TRBD1, cannot be checked with no DNA. CDR1 is MDHEN, CDR2 SYDVKM, per germline. The CDR3 is 16 residues long. The CDR3 is CASSTTGTGTGNTIYF.

This chain joins TRBV2 and TRBJ2-2; there is no DNA to check the TCRdb D call of TRBD2. The germline CDR1 and CDR2 sequences are SNHLY and FYNNEI. CDR3 size: 16 residues. The CDR3: CASREGLAGEAGELFF.

The chain combines TRBV2 with TRBJ2-7. The CDR3 consists of 12 residues. Germline loops: CDR1 SNHLY, CDR2 FYNNEI. Here the CDR3 reads CASRRTDYEQYF. The full variable domain, its missing parts supplied by reference TRBV2 and TRBJ2-7, is EPEVTQTPSHQVTQMGQEVILRCVPISNHLYFYWYRQILGQKVEFLVSFYNNEISEKSEIFDDQFSVERPDGSNFTLKIRSTKLEDSAMYFCASRRTDYEQYFGPGTRLTVT.

The J gene is TRBJ2-3, the V gene TRBV4-2; as DNA is missing, the TRBD2 call by TCRdb cannot be tested. CDR1 LGHNA and CDR2 YNFKEQ come from the germline V gene. This CDR3 is built from 15 residues. The CDR3 sequence is CASSQDPAGADTQYF.